This T cell receptor beta chain came from a study of blood T cell repertoires in COVID-19. Germline CDR1 SGHKS, CDR2 YYEKEE (reference sequence). The ends were cut back, 4 bases at V and 2 bases at J, with 10 bases in the middle. The CDR3 is 14 residues long. The method was immunoSEQ multiplex PCR; TCRdb's version includes in-frame clones alone and lacks a portion of them. The sample lists fewer than 500,000 clones, approximately 90% seen once, with 4% to 5.5% in the top ten. The specimen sequenced was peripheral blood. This chain uses TRBV5-5 with TRBJ2-1, with D unresolved. This clonotype was obtained from a woman in her thirties with acute or convalescent COVID-19. Written as DNA, the CDR3 is TGTGCCAGCAGCATAGAGGCAACCTACAATGAGCAGTTCTTC. Translation gives CASSIEATYNEQFF.